The present TCR beta chain was sequenced within a study of T-cell reconstitution after alpha-beta-depleted transplantation in children. Study conclusions and caveats: Several hundred graft clones that had expanded were reportedly the source of alpha-beta T cells about two months after transplant. T cells produced anew were the main source of T-cell counts and diversity one year after transplant. Surviving thymic progenitors and recipient T cells were the source of high TCRbeta diversity at day 60 in some patients.

V shed 2 bases, J shed 9 bases, and the junction held 10 bases outside the gene matches. CDR1 SQVTM and CDR2 ANQGSEA come from the germline V gene. The CDR3 extends over 13 amino acids. The authors prepared the TCRbeta library with unique molecular identifiers. TCRdb reprocessed the PCR reads via MiXCR and lists one record per CDR3 protein. The data contain about 110,000 distinct CDR3 sequences, under 13% of them singletons. This clonotype occurred once. Its antigen is unknown. A read error may explain this, as a much larger clone is one base away. The TCR comes from a boy aged 2 to 9 with acute lymphoblastic leukemia, due to receive a stem cell transplant. Sequencing used PBMCs, obtained before TCRalphabeta/CD19-depleted stem cell transplant. The chain couples TRBV29-1 to TRBJ2-7; 7 nucleotides match TRBD2. The CDR3 DNA is TGCAGCGTTGAATCCACGCAGGGAGGGGCGCAGTACTTC. Its translation is CSVESTQGGAQYF.